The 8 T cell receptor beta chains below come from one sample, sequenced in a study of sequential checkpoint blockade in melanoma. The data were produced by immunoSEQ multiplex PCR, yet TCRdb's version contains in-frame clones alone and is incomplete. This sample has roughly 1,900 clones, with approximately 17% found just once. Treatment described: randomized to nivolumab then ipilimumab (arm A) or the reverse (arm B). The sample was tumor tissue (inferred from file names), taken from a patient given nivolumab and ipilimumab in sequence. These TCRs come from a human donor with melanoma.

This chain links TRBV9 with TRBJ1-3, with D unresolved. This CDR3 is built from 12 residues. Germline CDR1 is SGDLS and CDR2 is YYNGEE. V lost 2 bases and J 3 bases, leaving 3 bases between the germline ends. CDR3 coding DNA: TGTGCCAGCAGCGTCTTTGGAAACACCATATATTTT. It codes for CASSVFGNTIYF. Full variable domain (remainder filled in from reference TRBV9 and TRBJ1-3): DSGVTQTPKHLITATGQRVTLRCSPRSGDLSVYWYQQSLDQGLQFLIQYYNGEERAKGNILERFSAQQFPDLHSELNLSSLELGDSALYFCASSVFGNTIYFGEGSWLTVV.

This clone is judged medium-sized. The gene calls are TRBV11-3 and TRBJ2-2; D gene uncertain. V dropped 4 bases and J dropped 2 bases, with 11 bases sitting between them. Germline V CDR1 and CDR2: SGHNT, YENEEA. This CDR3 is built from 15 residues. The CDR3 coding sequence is TGTGCCAGCAGCTCCTCGGACGTCAACACCGGGGAGCTGTTTTTT. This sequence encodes CASSSSDVNTGELFF.

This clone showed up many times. The CDR3 region has the DNA TGTGCCAGCAGCCCAACGGGGGTCGAGCAGTACTTC. It specifies CASSPTGVEQYF. The chain uses TRBV9 and TRBJ2-7; possibly TRBD2 for D (6 bases). The germline V and J ends were trimmed by 4 bases and 6 bases, with 11 bases remaining between them. The CDR3 extends over 12 amino acids. The V gene's germline CDR1 is SGDLS and CDR2 YYNGEE.

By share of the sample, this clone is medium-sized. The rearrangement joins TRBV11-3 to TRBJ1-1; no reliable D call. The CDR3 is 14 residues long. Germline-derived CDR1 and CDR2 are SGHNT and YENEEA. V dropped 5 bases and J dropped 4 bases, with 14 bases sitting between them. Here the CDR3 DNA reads TGTGCCAGCAGCCCCCGACGGCTTGCCACTGAAGCTTTCTTT. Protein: CASSPRRLATEAFF.

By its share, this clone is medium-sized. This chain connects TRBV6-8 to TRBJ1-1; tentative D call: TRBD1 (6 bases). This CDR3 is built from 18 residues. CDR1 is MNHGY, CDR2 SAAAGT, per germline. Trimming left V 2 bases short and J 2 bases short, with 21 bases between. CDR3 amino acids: CASSYDGTTWGDNTEAFF. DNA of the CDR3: TGTGCCAGCAGTTACGACGGGACAACTTGGGGGGACAACACTGAAGCTTTCTTT.

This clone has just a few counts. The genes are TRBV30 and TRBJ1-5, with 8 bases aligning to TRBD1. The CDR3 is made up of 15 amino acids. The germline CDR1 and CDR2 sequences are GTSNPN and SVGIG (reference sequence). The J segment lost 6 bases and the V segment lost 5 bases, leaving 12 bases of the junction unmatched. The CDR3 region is CAWGLGQGRVQPQHF. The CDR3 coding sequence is TGTGCCTGGGGCCTCGGACAGGGAAGGGTTCAGCCCCAGCATTTT.

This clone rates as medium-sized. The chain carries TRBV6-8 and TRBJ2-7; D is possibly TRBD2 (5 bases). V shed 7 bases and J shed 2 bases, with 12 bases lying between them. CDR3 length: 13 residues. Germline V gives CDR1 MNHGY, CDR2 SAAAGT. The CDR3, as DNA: TGTGCCAGCAAAGAGGGTACCACCTACGAGCAGTACTTC. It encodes CASKEGTTYEQYF.

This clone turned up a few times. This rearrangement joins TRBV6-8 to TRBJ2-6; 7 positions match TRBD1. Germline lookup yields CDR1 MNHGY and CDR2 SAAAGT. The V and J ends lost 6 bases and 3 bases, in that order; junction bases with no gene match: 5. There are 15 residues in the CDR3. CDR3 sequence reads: CASRPDRVGANVLTF. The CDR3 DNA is TGTGCCAGCAGACCTGACAGGGTTGGGGCCAACGTCCTGACTTTC.